This T cell receptor beta chain was recorded in a study of T cell responses to AZD1222 COVID-19 vaccine. Whole-study context: Second-dose intervals of approximately 4 or approximately 12 weeks were pooled.

Clones were read by immunoSEQ multiplex PCR, and TCRdb kept only the in-frame ones, dropping some. This sample carries fewer than 200,000 clones, roughly 90% of them seen once, and the ten largest clones take over 1.5%. The study, taken as a whole, reports: Nearly half of unique spike-specific TCRs reportedly avoided B.1.351 and B.1.1.7 mutated regions.

In the case of this clone: Its specificity is not known.

Trimming removed 5 bases from V and 1 base from J, with 12 bases in between. This CDR3 spans 15 amino acids. CDR1 SGHRS and CDR2 YFSETQ come from the germline V gene. The clonotype was recovered from an adult in good health. This rearrangement joins TRBV5-1 to TRBJ2-2, with D possibly being TRBD1 (6 bases). The sequences come from peripheral blood, collected on day 0 of AZD1222 vaccination. DNA for the CDR3: TGCGCCAGCAGGTCTACGACAGGGAACACCGGGGAGCTGTTTTTT. Translated, it gives CASRSTTGNTGELFF.